This T cell receptor (beta chain) appears in the sequencing data of a study of cytomegalovirus exposure and HLA in healthy donors (dated by TCRdb to 2016 to 2017). Study-wide context: In an earlier analysis of approximately 640 of the donors, 276 Gb of sequence data and 95 million to 130 million unique TCR beta sequences from roughly 200 million T cells were reported. Approximately 300 gigabases of sequencing data and 91 million or so unique TCR sequences made up an early release that covered over 550 HLA-typed donors. Of the 398 genotyped donors, roughly 80% were placed in the genetic ancestry cluster associated with self-reported Caucasian donors. The study was designed to test whether signatures of past pathogen exposure could be identified by cataloging public T cell receptors. The T cell repertoires of 670 or so subjects were profiled by immunosequencing and related to cytomegalovirus serostatus. A separate validation cohort of approximately 130 different subjects was used in addition to the approximately 700-subject first cohort. The study combined high-throughput TCR immunosequencing, statistical association of individual TCRs with disease status, and machine learning to predict cytomegalovirus infection status. In a later analysis, previously published TCR beta repertoires from about 640 donors were re-analyzed and high-resolution HLA genotyping was added so that TCR occurrence patterns could be studied. The later analysis used no new phenotypic data to find candidate immune exposures, relying instead on TCR beta sequences and their occurrence across donors. An earlier analysis of 587 of the donors used high-throughput TCR beta sequencing to judge whether each TCR beta V gene segment behaved as functional or pseudogenic. Donor age, sex, ethnicity and CMV serostatus were compiled alongside the repertoire data. A later genetic analysis used genome-wide SNP genotypes for about 60% of the 666 donors, treating that subset as a discovery cohort. All discovery cohort repertoires had been generated on a single sequencing platform. Class I and class II HLA loci were covered by the typing at four-digit resolution. The number of typed donors differed by locus: about 620-640 for A, B, C, DRB1 and DQB1; approximately 520 for DQA1; some 590 for DPA1; and roughly 450 for DPB1. Roughly 5 DR-DQ haplotypes were handled as single units for association and clustering, since linkage in the cohort was strong. Among 300 to 500 genotyped donors of the cohort, an average of roughly 230,000 unique TCR beta nucleotide sequences was sequenced per donor, of which 15% to 20% were non-productive.

Overall study outcomes, separate from this receptor: Several of the top co-occurrence clusters appeared to be linked to parvovirus B19, influenza, CMV and Epstein-Barr virus, according to a later analysis. Cytomegalovirus status was reported to be diagnosed by the classifier with high specificity and sensitivity in both the original and validation cohorts. A further reported finding was that TCR beta sequences accurately predicted the HLA-A and HLA-B alleles for most subjects in the first cohort. Because some donors lacked HLA typing at each locus, the association tests relied only on the typed subset. In a later analysis, HLA-associated TCR beta chains were found to be more clonally expanded and to have lower generation probabilities than equally common non-associated chains. Most TCR sequences were observed very rarely across donors, whereas some public TCRs were present in many individuals. Because counts were too low, approximately 18 rarely observed V segments, including chromosome 9 orphons, were excluded from the earlier analysis of roughly 580 of the donors. Assigning TCR associations to individual alleles was difficult when HLA alleles, especially DR and DQ, strongly co-occurred. In a later analysis, the rate of TCR association differed among HLA loci, with DRB1 alleles having the most associated TCRs and HLA-C alleles having the fewest. An earlier analysis of 587 of the donors showed that most TCR beta V segments appeared in productive rearrangements either about 87% or about 30% of the time, which broadly matched IMGT annotations. CMV serostatus was the only immune exposure information available for the cohort. Because the 87-base-pair reads could not distinguish some IMGT-functional V segments, including TRBV6-2 and TRBV6-3, those segments were excluded. In this cohort, only TCR beta chains were sequenced, and detectable features were limited by the absence of alpha or paired-chain data. It was suggested by the authors that the approach could potentially be generalized to other disease states and immunological phenotypes. Sequencing depth was assumed to be roughly uniform across donors in the presence/absence analyses, though that assumption may not hold. In a later analysis, most CMV-associated TCR beta chains were found to appear HLA-restricted, with HLA associations seemingly driven largely by CMV exposure. In a later analysis, more than 15,000 TCR beta sequences were associated with specific HLA alleles at a false discovery rate of 0.05. A few of the identified cytomegalovirus-associated TCR beta chains were confirmed in vitro to be specific for cytomegalovirus antigens. In the study, 150 to 200 TCR beta chains were listed as associated with cytomegalovirus. A group of highly shared sequence variants was considered likely to be a technical artifact of the sequencing pipeline. In a later genetic analysis, fewer N-insertions in productive TCRs were reported among donors in an Asian-associated ancestry cluster than the approximately 670-donor mean. Linkage disequilibrium might explain the correlated functional status among segregating V segments, but an unknown experimental factor could not be ruled out. An association between a missense DCLRE1C variant and V-gene and J-gene trimming of TCR beta chains was found in a later genetic analysis and replicated in an independent cohort.

The cohort consisted of 650 to 850 healthy bone marrow donors. At the time of sampling, all cohort members were nominally healthy, though unrecorded immune exposures were likely present. The donor tested CMV seropositive and was one of the 289 seropositive cohort members. A peripheral blood sample was provided by each donor, and peripheral blood mononuclear cells were used for TCR beta sequencing. Genomic DNA extraction from the blood cell samples was performed with the Qiagen DNeasy Blood Extraction Kit. From the cysteine up to the phenylalanine, the CDR3 has a length of 11 residues. The retained sequence is limited to the CDR3, 33 bases, with the frame set at the first base. Via the germline V gene, CDR1 is ENHRY and CDR2 SYGVKD. At the junction V is shortened by 4 bases and J by 10 bases, with 10 bases in between. The library was obtained by the immunoSEQ multiplex PCR assay. For the multiplex PCR, a mixture combining 60 forward primers for TCR Vbeta segments and 13 reverse primers for TCR Jbeta segments was used. A multiplex PCR assay on genomic DNA amplified the CDR3 region of rearranged TCR beta genes. The amplified TCR beta libraries were sequenced on the Illumina HiSeq System as 87-base-pair reads. In the original analysis: A later analysis counted 65 million to 90 million unique TCR beta chains across the 550 to 750 repertoires, and approximately 11 million of these chains were shared by at least two donors. A nearest-neighbor algorithm error-corrected the raw reads and collapsed the reads into unique sequences, merging closely related sequences to remove PCR and sequencing errors. To assign V, D and J gene segments, CDR3 sequences were aligned to IMGT reference sequences. For a sequence to be retained, at least a six-nucleotide match to both a V gene segment and a J gene segment was required. A rearrangement counted as productive if the CDR3 had no stop codons and remained in frame with V and J, and every other rearrangement counted as non-productive. Following IMGT convention, CDR3 was defined as the stretch from the second conserved V-encoded cysteine up to the conserved J-encoded phenylalanine. Sequences without an unambiguous match to a single V gene segment were excluded from the earlier analysis of about 640 of the donors. An earlier analysis of approximately 590 of the donors called V segments functional above 56.7% productive rearrangements and segregating when the between-donor standard deviation exceeded 5%. A statistical classification framework was built to diagnose cytomegalovirus status from the catalog of TCR beta chain sequences. A later analysis assigned V and J genes by comparing TCR nucleotide sequences with IMGT/GENE-DB human TR gene sequences. In a later analysis, CDR3 sequences and most-parsimonious VDJ recombination scenarios were assigned using the TCRdist pipeline. A later analysis defined each TCR beta chain by its CDR3 amino acid sequence plus V-gene family, and excluded reads lacking a unique V-gene family. As a way to deal with suspected cross-contamination and a sequencing artifact, a later analysis dropped 640 or so nucleotide sequences that were highly shared and had low generation probability. In a later analysis, a clonal expansion index was calculated for each public chain from normalized within-repertoire ranks of inferred template counts. In a later analysis, generation probabilities were computed with a VDJ recombination model fitted to out-of-frame rearrangements, and the resulting probabilities were checked against IGoR. In a later analysis, hypergeometric tests were used to score TCR-TCR, TCR-HLA and TCR-CMV co-occurrence, with a repertoire-size bias correction applied to TCR pairs. To estimate false discovery rates, a later analysis permuted the HLA or CMV assignments 20 times. In a later analysis, co-occurring TCRs were grouped using DBSCAN, with TCRdist sequence similarity added in when clustering inside HLA-allele-positive subsets. Repertoires with fewer than 30,000 or more than 120,000 public chains were left out of co-occurrence clustering, as were a handful of repertoires with anomalous nucleotide sharing. TCRdb obtained this table from immuneACCESS and retained in-frame rearrangements with V and J assigned. These tables miss some clones; where compared with another copy, unresolved V genes account for less than half of the shortfall, and the remainder is unexplained. That table supplies the V and J calls and clone size; D and trimming were determined from the DNA. Counted in this sample were around 150,000 clones; approximately 77% of them appeared once. The ten largest clones take up roughly 7% of the sample.

As for this clone: It has no known antigen specificity. No clone much larger than this one lies a single base away; base qualities are absent.

Sequenced material: PBMCs. The sequence joins TRBV10-3 to TRBJ1-2, with no reliable assignment of the D segment. The receptor's source is a male donor in good health and CMV-seropositive. At the DNA level, the sequence is TGTGCCATCAGTGGGCCTGTCGACTACACCTTC. It codes for CAISGPVDYTF.